One sample yielded the 21 T cell receptor beta chains listed below, sequenced in a study of PD-1 blockade in classical Hodgkin lymphoma. Every patient experienced relapse after autologous stem cell transplantation, and brentuximab vedotin exposure varied. The method was immunoSEQ multiplex PCR; TCRdb's version includes in-frame clones alone and lacks a portion of them. Seen here are tens of thousands of clones, about 78% observed once, and the top ten hold about a sixth. This specimen consisted of peripheral blood mononuclear cells (PBMCs), obtained before the second cycle of nivolumab. The source is a human donor with classical Hodgkin lymphoma.

This clone was seen once. This chain joins TRBV19 and TRBJ2-1; 11 nucleotides agree with TRBD2. Germline V gene sequence: CDR1 LNHDA, CDR2 SQIVND (reference sequence). The junction had 4 bases not matched to a gene; V was cut back by 0 bases and J by 9 bases. There are 15 residues in the CDR3. CDR3 in amino acids: CASSIDSGRAREQFF. CDR3 coding DNA: TGTGCCAGTAGTATAGATAGCGGGAGGGCGCGTGAGCAGTTCTTC. Full variable domain (remainder filled in from reference TRBV19 and TRBJ2-1): DGGITQSPKYLFRKEGQNVTLSCEQNLNHDAMYWYRQDPGQGLRLIYYSQIVNDFQKGDIAEGYSVSREKKESFPLTVTSAQKNPTAFYLCASSIDSGRAREQFFGPGTRLTVL.

J is TRBJ2-1 and V is TRBV25-1; 7 nucleotides agree with TRBD2. Germline CDR1 and CDR2: MGHDK and SYGVNS. The CDR3 has 13 residues. V lost 7 bases to trimming and J lost 10 bases; unmatched junction nucleotides: 10. The CDR3 spells CASTEGPSGEQFF. The DNA of the CDR3 is TGTGCCAGCACCGAGGGCCCTAGCGGAGAGCAGTTCTTC.

The chain has TRBV4-2 and TRBJ2-5; D unresolved. The CDR3 spans 19 residues. The V end was cut by 0 bases, the J end by 2 bases, with 22 bases between. The germline CDR1 and CDR2 sequences are LGHNA and YNFKEQ. CDR3 DNA sequence: TGTGCCAGCAGCCAAGATTCATGGGCGTTTCAGACACAGCAAGAGACCCAGTACTTC. It is translated as CASSQDSWAFQTQQETQYF.

V usage is TRBV14 and J usage is TRBJ2-7; D remains ambiguous. Germline V gene lookup returns CDR1 SGHDN and CDR2 FVKESK. The CDR3 is 11 residues long. Trimming removed 1 base at V and 5 bases at J, with 3 bases between. CDR3 sequence: CASSQGNEQYF. CDR3 nucleotide sequence: TGTGCCAGCAGCCAAGGCAACGAGCAGTACTTC.

The rearrangement joins TRBV7-3 to TRBJ2-2; TRBD2 matches 9 bases. CDR1 and CDR2 from the germline V gene are SGHTA and FQGTGA. Trimming cost V 5 bases and J 7 bases; bases outside gene matches: 5. The CDR3 covers 14 residues. The CDR3 is CASSASGMGGELFF. CDR3 DNA sequence: TGTGCCAGCAGCGCTAGCGGGATGGGCGGGGAGCTGTTTTTT.

J is TRBJ2-4 and V is TRBV19; the match to TRBD1 covers 9 bases. Trimming took 8 bases from V and 7 from J; bases not matched to a gene: 15. Per germline, CDR1 LNHDA and CDR2 SQIVND (reference sequence). The CDR3 has 16 amino acids. The CDR3 loop reads CASQLRAGTGSNIQYF. Written as DNA, the CDR3 is TGTGCCAGTCAGTTACGGGCCGGGACAGGGTCGAACATTCAGTACTTC.

This clone came up a few times. The chain carries TRBV6-5 and TRBJ1-1; no clear D gene. Germline assignment: CDR1 MNHEY and CDR2 SVGAGI. The V gene lost 5 bases and the J gene lost 4 bases, with 11 bases spanning the gap. This CDR3 is built from 13 residues. The CDR3 DNA reads as TGTGCCAGCAGTATAACTAGCGGCACTGAAGCTTTCTTT. This gives the protein CASSITSGTEAFF.

This clone was seen a single time. This rearrangement joins TRBV28 to TRBJ2-3; perhaps TRBD2 as D (5 bases). The CDR3 is 14 residues long. Trimming took 4 bases from V and 6 from J, leaving 14 bases between them. Germline V lookup: CDR1 MDHEN, CDR2 SYDVKM. The CDR3: CASSSGLLPDTQYF. DNA for the CDR3: TGTGCCAGCAGTTCCGGACTCCTCCCCGATACGCAGTATTTT.

J is TRBJ2-5 and V is TRBV27, with TRBD2 as a possible D gene (6 bases). Germline V gene data show CDR1 as MNHEY and CDR2 as SMNVEV (reference sequence). Trimming cost V 2 bases and J 4 bases, with 17 bases left between them. The CDR3 runs to 16 residues. The CDR3, as DNA: TGTGCCAGCAGTTTAGGACTGACTAGTTTTCGAGAGACCCAGTACTTC. Its protein product is CASSLGLTSFRETQYF.

The chain links TRBV5-1 to TRBJ2-7; no clear D. Germline lookup yields CDR1 SGHRS and CDR2 YFSETQ. CDR3 length: 15 residues. Between the trimmed V and J ends, which lost 0 bases and 3 bases, there was a span of 13 bases. CDR3 protein: CASSLAGTSVYEQYF. As DNA, the CDR3 is TGCGCCAGCAGCTTGGCCGGAACATCGGTCTACGAGCAGTACTTC.

This chain joins TRBV29-1 and TRBJ2-2, with 7 bases lining up with TRBD2. Germline V gives CDR1 SQVTM, CDR2 ANQGSEA. J was trimmed by 5 bases and V by 4 bases; bases with no gene match: 7. The CDR3 covers 14 residues. CDR3 protein: CSVGSGIKTGELFF. The CDR3 DNA sequence: TGCAGCGTTGGGAGCGGGATAAAAACCGGGGAGCTGTTTTTT.

This chain connects TRBV29-1 to TRBJ2-5, with TRBD2 matching 8 bases. V shed 8 bases and J 4 bases; nucleotides not matched to a gene: 15. The length of the CDR3 is 15 residues. The germline gives CDR1 SQVTM, CDR2 ANQGSEA. The CDR3 nucleotides are TGCAGCCCCACTTGGCGGGGGGCTCACGGAGAGACCCAGTACTTC. Its protein is CSPTWRGAHGETQYF.

The chain links TRBV12-5 to TRBJ2-7; unclear D gene. V was pared by 7 bases and J by 0 bases, with 10 bases between. Germline loops: CDR1 LGHNT, CDR2 FRNRAP. This CDR3 is 13 amino acids long. The CDR3 protein is CASAIDTSYEQYF. The CDR3 DNA reads as TGTGCTAGTGCTATTGACACCTCCTACGAGCAGTACTTC.

The chain is built from TRBV29-1 and TRBJ1-1, with 8 bases fitting TRBD1. V dropped 7 bases and J dropped 5; count of bases not matched to a gene: 9. Germline-derived CDR1 and CDR2 are SQVTM and ANQGSEA. This CDR3 spans 13 amino acids. This CDR3 is CSADRGVGTEAFF. CDR3 DNA sequence: TGCAGCGCAGACAGGGGAGTAGGGACTGAAGCTTTCTTT.

This sequence joins TRBV14 and TRBJ2-4; tentatively, D is TRBD2 (6 bases). Germline assignment: CDR1 SGHDN and CDR2 FVKESK. CDR3 size: 16 residues. V was shortened by 1 base and J by 5 bases, with 15 bases between the two germline ends. CDR3 amino acids: CASSQAEEGEENIQYF. The CDR3 DNA follows: TGTGCCAGCAGCCAAGCCGAGGAGGGTGAGGAAAACATTCAGTACTTC.

This clone was observed a few times. The chain combines TRBV27 with TRBJ2-1; 9 nucleotides line up with TRBD1. The V and J ends lost 8 bases and 4 bases, in that order; junction bases with no gene match: 9. Germline values: CDR1 MNHEY, CDR2 SMNVEV (reference sequence). The CDR3 has 15 amino acids. This CDR3 is CASYGGQGAYNEQFF. The CDR3 bases are TGTGCCAGCTATGGGGGACAGGGTGCTTACAATGAGCAGTTCTTC.

The V call is TRBV5-1, the J call TRBJ2-3, with a possible D match to TRBD1 (6 bases). V lost 4 bases and J 4 bases, leaving 16 bases between the germline ends. This CDR3 spans 15 amino acids. The germline V gene has CDR1 SGHRS and CDR2 YFSETQ. Here the CDR3 DNA reads TGCGCCAGCAGCCTCCAACAGGGTGGGTCAGATACGCAGTATTTT. As protein: CASSLQQGGSDTQYF.

The chain recombines TRBV6-1 with TRBJ1-1; weak D call: TRBD1 (5 bases). CDR3 size: 13 residues. CDR1 MNHNS and CDR2 SASEGT come from the germline V gene. The V and J ends lost 1 base and 7 bases respectively, with 10 bases between them. CDR3 sequence (DNA): TGTGCCAGCAGTGAAGTGGAGGGGAGTGAAGCTTTCTTT. Amino acid sequence: CASSEVEGSEAFF.

The J gene is TRBJ2-3, the V gene TRBV28, with 11 bases fitting TRBD2. This CDR3 has 16 residues. With V trimmed by 3 bases and J by 5 bases, 7 bases remained unmatched. Germline lookup yields CDR1 MDHEN and CDR2 SYDVKM. The CDR3 spells CASSFPPSGRLDTQYF. DNA of the CDR3: TGTGCCAGCAGTTTCCCCCCTAGCGGGAGGCTAGATACGCAGTATTTT.

The rearrangement uses TRBV4-1 and TRBJ2-1, with 8 bases fitting TRBD1. The CDR3 is made up of 15 amino acids. CDR1 is MGHRA and CDR2 is YSYEKL in the germline V gene. Trimming at V came to 2 bases and at J to 5 bases, leaving 5 bases not matched to a gene. CDR3 sequence reads: CASSQIGQGHNEQFF. Written as DNA, the CDR3 is TGCGCCAGCAGCCAAATTGGACAGGGACACAATGAGCAGTTCTTC.

The rearrangement links TRBV7-9 to TRBJ2-7, with D perhaps assigned TRBD1 or TRBD2 (6 bases each). V was trimmed by 5 bases and J by 6 bases, leaving 14 bases between them. The V gene's germline CDR1 is SEHNR and CDR2 FQNEAQ (reference sequence). The length of the CDR3 is 13 residues. The CDR3 DNA sequence: TGTGCCAGCAGCCCCGGGGGCGCGGTCGAGCAGTACTTC. This translates into CASSPGGAVEQYF.